The 26 T cell receptor beta chains given below trace back to one sample, sequenced in a study of graft-versus-host responses after intestinal transplantation. These receptors lack a known antigen. Profiled with immunoSEQ multiplex PCR; TCRdb holds only in-frame clones, not every one. Altogether roughly 110,000 clones are present, approximately 90% being singletons, with the ten largest covering about 0.7%. The material was unstimulated CD4+ T cells sorted from spleen or lymph node cells, obtained before transplant. The receptors were gathered from a human donor who was the organ donor for an intestinal transplant.

This clone was observed once. V and J are TRBV4-2 and TRBJ2-5, with D perhaps TRBD2 (6 bases). Per the germline V gene, CDR1 is LGHNA and CDR2 is YNFKEQ. This CDR3 spans 16 amino acids. The V gene lost 1 base and the J gene lost 2 bases, with 14 bases spanning the gap. The CDR3 DNA follows: TGTGCCAGCAGCCAAGCCAGATGGGGGGTACAAGAGACCCAGTACTTC. Its translation is CASSQARWGVQETQYF.

V gene TRBV14 combines with J gene TRBJ1-1; TRBD1 agrees at 10 bases. Trimming cost V 3 bases and J 5 bases; bases outside gene matches: 9. In germline, CDR1 is SGHDN, CDR2 FVKESK. The CDR3 has 16 amino acids. As DNA, the CDR3 is TGTGCCAGCAGCCAGACAGGGGGCAGACTCAGGACTGAAGCTTTCTTT. Translated: CASSQTGGRLRTEAFF.

This chain links TRBV7-2 with TRBJ2-5, with 8 nucleotides matching TRBD1. The CDR3 has 14 amino acids. V shed 4 bases and J 2 bases; nucleotides not matched to a gene: 3. Germline CDR1 reads SGHTA; CDR2 reads FQGNSA. The CDR3 nucleotides read TGTGCCAGCAGCTCGACAGGGGTTCAAGAGACCCAGTACTTC. As protein: CASSSTGVQETQYF.

The V call is TRBV6-5, the J call TRBJ1-5; no reliable D call. CDR3 length: 14 amino acids. Germline V gene sequence: CDR1 MNHEY, CDR2 SVGAGI. The V end was cut by 5 bases, the J end by 7 bases, with 15 bases between. In nucleotides, the CDR3 is TGTGCCAGCAGTCTCCCCGGTGGAAACCAGCCCCAGCATTTT. Its translation: CASSLPGGNQPQHF.

The chain recombines TRBV19 with TRBJ1-5, with TRBD1 matching 8 bases. Germline V gives CDR1 LNHDA, CDR2 SQIVND (reference sequence). This CDR3 comprises 15 residues. With V trimmed by 6 bases and J by 4 bases, 8 bases remained unmatched. In DNA, the CDR3 is TGTGCCAGTAGCATACCGGACAGGGAGAATCAGCCCCAGCATTTT. This codes for CASSIPDRENQPQHF.

CDR3 in amino acids: CASRPPSSGNTIYF. CDR3 in DNA: TGTGCCAGCAGACCACCATCCAGCGGAAACACCATATATTTT. The rearrangement joins TRBV9 to TRBJ1-3; D not resolved. From germline, CDR1 is SGDLS and CDR2 YYNGEE. This CDR3 region has 14 residues. V lost 5 bases to trimming and J lost 4 bases, with 13 bases between them. Using reference TRBV9 and TRBJ1-3 for the parts outside the CDR3, the full variable domain is DSGVTQTPKHLITATGQRVTLRCSPRSGDLSVYWYQQSLDQGLQFLIQYYNGEERAKGNILERFSAQQFPDLHSELNLSSLELGDSALYFCASRPPSSGNTIYFGEGSWLTVV.

The chain employs TRBV10-3 and TRBJ2-7; possibly TRBD1 for D (6 bases). Trimming stripped 10 bases from V and 0 bases from J, with 13 bases between. Germline CDR1 is ENHRY and CDR2 is SYGVKD. The CDR3 has 13 amino acids. The CDR3 DNA follows: TGTGCCACCGCAGGGGCGATCTCCTACGAGCAGTACTTC. This encodes CATAGAISYEQYF.

The J gene is TRBJ1-2, the V gene TRBV7-9, with 11 bases fitting TRBD1. V trimming: 5 bases; J trimming: 6 bases; junction bases outside the gene matches: 5. CDR1 and CDR2 from the germline V gene are SEHNR and FQNEAQ (reference sequence). The CDR3 has 14 residues. The CDR3 bases are TGTGCCAGCAGCAGGGACAGGGGGGTCCATGGCTACACCTTC. This sequence encodes CASSRDRGVHGYTF.

The chain recombines TRBV5-1 with TRBJ1-4, with 7 bases matching TRBD1. V dropped 4 bases and J dropped 0; count of bases not matched to a gene: 9. Germline V gene data show CDR1 as SGHRS and CDR2 as YFSETQ. This CDR3 has 17 residues. CDR3 in amino acids: CASSPGHRGSTNEKLFF. For the CDR3, the DNA is TGCGCCAGCAGCCCGGGCCACAGGGGCTCAACTAATGAAAAACTGTTTTTT.

V usage is TRBV7-7 and J usage is TRBJ2-3, with a weak D call TRBD2 (6 bases). V shed 5 bases and J shed 2 bases, with 14 bases lying between them. Germline V gene sequence: CDR1 SSHAT, CDR2 FNYEAQ (reference sequence). The CDR3 loop spans 15 amino acids. The CDR3 region has the DNA TGTGCCAGCAGCGCCGGGACTGCCGTCACAGATACGCAGTATTTT. Amino acid sequence: CASSAGTAVTDTQYF.

This clone was seen a handful of times. This CDR3 is CASSTHQGLAANEQFF. The CDR3 DNA follows: TGTGCCAGCAGCACACACCAGGGACTAGCTGCGAATGAGCAGTTCTTC. The V and J genes are TRBV9 and TRBJ2-1, with 9 bases matching TRBD2. The J segment lost 7 bases and the V segment lost 4 bases, leaving 12 bases of the junction unmatched. Germline CDR1 SGDLS, CDR2 YYNGEE. The length of the CDR3 is 16 residues.

The chain couples TRBV11-1 to TRBJ1-1; D gene uncertain. Trimming took off 5 bases at V and 8 bases at J, with 6 bases between the two ends. The CDR3 consists of 10 residues. Germline V gene sequence: CDR1 SGHAT, CDR2 FQDESV (reference sequence). CDR3 in DNA: TGTGCCAGCAGCCCCTCCGAAGCTTTCTTT. Protein: CASSPSEAFF.

The CDR3 region has the DNA TGTGCCAGCAGTTACTCGACAGGGAATAATTCACCCCTCCACTTT. As protein: CASSYSTGNNSPLHF. The rearrangement joins TRBV6-5 to TRBJ1-6, with 7 nucleotides matching TRBD1. There are 15 residues in the CDR3. CDR1 and CDR2 from the germline V gene are MNHEY and SVGAGI. V lost 0 bases and J lost 5; bases outside the gene matches: 1.

The rearrangement uses TRBV6-5 and TRBJ2-5, with TRBD1 matching over 9 bases. Judging by the DNA end, TRBJ2-7 fits better; the J call may be wrong. The CDR3 is made up of 12 amino acids. Germline assignment: CDR1 MNHEY and CDR2 SVGAGI. The CDR3 DNA is TGTGCCAGCAGACAGGGGGCTTACGAGCAGTACTTC. As protein: CASRQGAYEQYF.

The rearrangement links TRBV30 to TRBJ1-2; 8 bases agree with TRBD1. CDR1 is GTSNPN and CDR2 is SVGIG in the germline V gene (reference sequence). The trim removed 8 bases at V and 7 bases at J, leaving 15 bases unmatched. CDR3 length: 14 residues. The CDR3 DNA reads as TGTGCCAGATCTACAGGACAGGGCGGTTTTGGCTACACCTTC. Its protein is CARSTGQGGFGYTF.

This clone was counted a single time. This rearrangement joins TRBV25-1 to TRBJ1-2, with TRBD1 identical over 7 bases. CDR1 is MGHDK, CDR2 SYGVNS, per germline. Trimming took 1 base from V and 0 from J; bases not matched to a gene: 8. The CDR3 length is 17 residues. The CDR3 DNA reads TGTGCCAGCAGTGAATCCGGGACAGAAAAAGCTAACTATGGCTACACCTTC. Its translation: CASSESGTEKANYGYTF.

The chain carries TRBV5-1 and TRBJ1-4; D is uncertain. Germline assignment: CDR1 SGHRS and CDR2 YFSETQ. The CDR3 totals 14 residues. Deletions cut 0 bases from V and 1 base from J, with 4 bases between. The DNA for the CDR3 is TGCGCCAGCAGCTTGGACAAAACTAATGAAAAACTGTTTTTT. It is translated as CASSLDKTNEKLFF.

CDR3 sequence (DNA): TGTGCCAGCAGTCCGGGCAGGATTGGCAATCAGCCCCAGCATTTT. Its protein is CASSPGRIGNQPQHF. The rearrangement uses TRBV6-1 and TRBJ1-5; D remains unclear. V was cut by 5 bases and J by 2 bases, with 13 bases left in between. Per germline, CDR1 MNHNS and CDR2 SASEGT. The CDR3 contains 15 residues.

The chain couples TRBV28 to TRBJ1-4; a weak D match, TRBD1 (6 bases). The length of the CDR3 is 15 residues. The V end was cut by 4 bases, the J end by 3 bases, with 12 bases between. The germline V gene has CDR1 MDHEN and CDR2 SYDVKM. CDR3 protein: CASSSGQTPNEKLFF. Written as DNA, the CDR3 is TGTGCCAGCAGTTCGGGACAAACTCCTAATGAAAAACTGTTTTTT.

The table lists this clone with a few counts. The chain carries TRBV2 and TRBJ1-6; 10 bases are a match to TRBD1. The CDR3 has 15 residues. Germline lookup yields CDR1 SNHLY and CDR2 FYNNEI. The J segment lost 8 bases and the V segment lost 6 bases, leaving 7 bases of the junction unmatched. CDR3 sequence: CASRDGTGVDSPLHF. CDR3 DNA: TGTGCCAGCAGGGATGGGACAGGGGTGGATTCACCCCTCCACTTT.

There are a few counts of this clone. The chain couples TRBV19 to TRBJ1-3, with D possibly matching TRBD1 (5 bases). The CDR3 loop spans 17 amino acids. Trimming cost V 5 bases and J 7 bases, with 24 bases left between them. Germline V gene lookup returns CDR1 LNHDA and CDR2 SQIVND (reference sequence). The CDR3 sequence: CASSDNRLRDFANTIYF. CDR3 sequence (DNA): TGTGCCAGTAGTGACAACAGGTTAAGGGACTTCGCGAACACCATATATTTT.

This clone was seen only a few times. The chain combines TRBV7-8 with TRBJ2-7; 8 nucleotides agree with TRBD2. The junction had 18 bases not matched to a gene; V was cut back by 5 bases and J by 9 bases. Germline loops: CDR1 SGHVS, CDR2 FQNEAQ. The CDR3 spans 16 residues. CDR3 residues: CASSHGGAAADRGQYF. The CDR3 DNA reads TGTGCCAGCAGCCACGGGGGGGCGGCCGCTGACCGGGGGCAGTACTTC.

This clone was detected once. The chain couples TRBV5-4 to TRBJ1-1; D not resolved. The length of the CDR3 is 13 residues. The V end lost 4 bases, the J end lost 5 bases, and 12 bases lay between the germline ends. CDR1 and CDR2 from the germline V gene are SGHNT and YYREEE (reference sequence). The CDR3 region is CASSLVRGTEAFF. CDR3 nucleotides: TGTGCCAGCAGCCTGGTCCGGGGAACTGAAGCTTTCTTT.

This chain links TRBV10-3 with TRBJ2-1; 10 bases are a match to TRBD2. This CDR3 spans 16 amino acids. CDR1 is ENHRY, CDR2 SYGVKD, per germline. J gave up 6 bases and V 1 base, and 6 bases lay outside the gene matches. For the CDR3, the DNA is TGTGCCATCAGTGAGTTGACTAGCGGGTGGGGCAATGAGCAGTTCTTC. Protein sequence: CAISELTSGWGNEQFF.

The CDR3 coding sequence is TGTGCCATCAGCGAGGGACAGGGCAACACCATATATTTT. Translated: CAISEGQGNTIYF. The gene calls are TRBV10-3 and TRBJ1-3; 9 positions agree with TRBD1. CDR1 is ENHRY, CDR2 SYGVKD, per germline. The trim removed 6 bases at V and 7 bases at J, leaving 4 bases unmatched. This CDR3 comprises 13 residues.

The V call is TRBV30, the J call TRBJ1-5; weak D call: TRBD1 (6 bases). CDR3 size: 15 residues. Trimming stripped 1 base from V and 0 bases from J, with 10 bases between. From germline, CDR1 is GTSNPN and CDR2 SVGIG (reference sequence). In nucleotides, the CDR3 is TGTGCCTGGAGTGAGCAGGGGTATAGCAATCAGCCCCAGCATTTT. It translates to CAWSEQGYSNQPQHF.